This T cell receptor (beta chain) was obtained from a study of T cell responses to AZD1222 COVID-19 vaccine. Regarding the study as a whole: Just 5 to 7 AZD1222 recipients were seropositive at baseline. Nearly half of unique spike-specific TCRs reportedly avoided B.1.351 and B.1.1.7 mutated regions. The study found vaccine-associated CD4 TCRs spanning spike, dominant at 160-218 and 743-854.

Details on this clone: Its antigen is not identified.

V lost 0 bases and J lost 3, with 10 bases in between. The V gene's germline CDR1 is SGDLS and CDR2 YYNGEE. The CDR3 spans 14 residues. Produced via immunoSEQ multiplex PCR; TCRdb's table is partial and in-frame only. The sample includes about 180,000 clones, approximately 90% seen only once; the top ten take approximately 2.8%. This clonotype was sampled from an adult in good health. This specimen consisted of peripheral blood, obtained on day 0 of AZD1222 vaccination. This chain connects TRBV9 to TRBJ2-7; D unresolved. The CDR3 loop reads CASSVEGVLYEQYF. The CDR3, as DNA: TGTGCCAGCAGCGTAGAAGGTGTCCTCTACGAGCAGTACTTC.